This T cell receptor beta chain was found in a study of CD8 T cells in ankylosing spondylitis. Notes on the study in general: Disease-linked clones were reportedly significantly enriched in matched ankylosing spondylitis synovial fluid.

This CDR3 spans 14 amino acids. V shed 5 bases and J 4 bases; nucleotides not matched to a gene: 5. At least ten counts were recorded for this clonotype. Its antigen is undetermined. Via MiXCR, TCRdb re-called the 5' RACE reads, giving one row per CDR3 protein. The sample has around 160,000 distinct CDR3 sequences; approximately 10% are singletons. The sequenced sample was blood, either unsorted or a sorted T cell fraction (not recorded which). V is TRBV12-3 or TRBV12-4 and J is TRBJ1-2, with TRBD1 matching over 9 bases. This TCR came from a male donor with ankylosing spondylitis or in good health (not recorded which). The DNA of the CDR3 is TGTGCCAGCAGTCGGACAGGGGCGGGCTATGGCTACACCTTC. Translated, it gives CASSRTGAGYGYTF.